This paragraph reports one TCR beta chain. What it binds is unknown. V lost 2 bases, J lost 7 bases, and 4 bases stayed unmatched. Per germline, CDR1 KGHSH and CDR2 LQKENI. The CDR3 runs 13 residues. The immunoSEQ assay was v3.0, run at survey level. TCRdb's copy holds only in-frame clones and misses some; the assay was immunoSEQ multiplex PCR. Among 30,000 to 40,000 clones listed, approximately 83% were seen once. These data belong to a study of long-term antiretroviral therapy in people with HIV. All donors provided no fewer than one pre-ART and no fewer than two post-ART PBMC samples. Participants who had HIV were, without exception, treated in the United States. Findings and limits, study-wide: ART was followed by higher diversity that remained below transplant donor controls. Pre-ART-expanded clones dominated the repertoire at all time points.

The chain recombines TRBV18 with TRBJ2-7; 8 bases are a match to TRBD1. The origin of this receptor is a man aged 18 to 29 with HIV. Source: unsorted PBMCs, taken 0.4 years before starting antiretroviral therapy. As DNA, the CDR3 is TGTGCCAGCTCACCAGGGACAGGAGGTGAGCAGTACTTC. Encoded protein: CASSPGTGGEQYF.